One sample yielded the 32 T cell receptor beta chains listed below, sequenced in a study of regulatory T cells. The PCR used 52 TRBV and 13 TRBJ primers. TCRdb's copy holds only in-frame clones and misses some; the assay was immunoSEQ multiplex PCR. The table shows 10,000 or so clones, with about 87% occurring only once. Sequenced material: CD8+ T cells sorted from blood. These receptors were obtained from a person aged 18 to 30 with CD3G deficiency.

The gene calls are TRBV28 and TRBJ2-4, with D perhaps TRBD1 (5 bases). With 1 base removed from V and 8 bases from J, the gap between germline ends came to 9 bases. This CDR3 contains 13 residues. CDR1 is MDHEN, CDR2 SYDVKM, per germline. The CDR3 loop is CASSLLQGHIQYF. The DNA of the CDR3 is TGTGCCAGCAGTTTATTGCAGGGCCACATTCAGTACTTC.

The chain has TRBV7-1 and TRBJ2-3; TRBD1 matches at 8 bases. TRBV7-1 is marked as an open reading frame, function uncertain. The CDR3 is 15 amino acids. V was pared by 4 bases and J by 5 bases, with 8 bases of the junction left unmatched. The CDR3 spells CASSLDDRGGDTQYF. CDR3 nucleotides: TGTGCCAGCAGCTTAGATGACAGGGGAGGAGATACGCAGTATTTT.

The CDR3 DNA is TGTGCCATCAGTACAGGGATACAAAGTCGGGCCAACGTCCTGACTTTC. Amino acid sequence: CAISTGIQSRANVLTF. The chain uses TRBV10-3 and TRBJ2-6; TRBD1 is a possible D gene (6 bases). CDR3 length equals 16 residues. Germline values: CDR1 ENHRY, CDR2 SYGVKD. Trimming took 5 bases from V and 5 from J, leaving 16 bases between them.

This sequence joins TRBV19 and TRBJ2-1; no firm D call. Deletions cut 3 bases from V and 2 bases from J, with 8 bases between. The CDR3 contains 14 residues. Per the germline V gene, CDR1 is LNHDA and CDR2 is SQIVND (reference sequence). CDR3 protein: CASSMGTPYNEQFF. Written as DNA, the CDR3 is TGTGCCAGTAGTATGGGCACACCCTACAATGAGCAGTTCTTC.

In its sample, this clone was seen a few times. The J gene is TRBJ2-1, the V gene TRBV7-9; D remains ambiguous. Germline V gives CDR1 SEHNR, CDR2 FQNEAQ (reference sequence). The V end lost 4 bases, the J end lost 13 bases, and 17 bases lay between the germline ends. The CDR3 runs 13 residues. The CDR3 DNA is TGTGCCAGCAGCTCGGAGTACCAGGACCCTCAGTTCTTC. Its translation is CASSSEYQDPQFF.

In its sample, this clone was seen once. The chain is built from TRBV5-1 and TRBJ1-1; D ambiguous. The CDR3 contains 13 residues. The ends were cut back, 2 bases at V and 1 base at J, with 6 bases in the middle. Germline V gene data show CDR1 as SGHRS and CDR2 as YFSETQ. CDR3 bases: TGCGCCAGCAGCTTCACGGGGAACACTGAAGCTTTCTTT. It specifies CASSFTGNTEAFF.

The chain links TRBV7-6 to TRBJ2-3, with TRBD2 matching over 8 bases. The CDR3 is 15 residues long. J was trimmed by 2 bases and V by 5 bases; bases with no gene match: 6. CDR1 and CDR2 from the germline V gene are SGHVS and FNYEAQ. CDR3 sequence: CASSPTSGHTDTQYF. The CDR3, as DNA: TGTGCCAGCAGCCCCACTAGCGGACACACAGATACGCAGTATTTT.

This rearrangement joins TRBV5-3 to TRBJ1-1, with D perhaps matching TRBD1 (6 bases). TRBV5-3 is placed among ORFs of uncertain function. V lost 4 bases and J lost 5, with 30 bases in between. This CDR3 has 19 residues. This chain's CDR3 is CARSRSSSRTVGGTTEAFF. CDR3 bases: TGTGCCAGAAGCAGATCGTCCTCACGGACAGTAGGGGGGACGACTGAAGCTTTCTTT.

This sequence joins TRBV7-8 and TRBJ2-7; D gene unclear. The germline V gene encodes CDR1 SGHVS and CDR2 FQNEAQ. CDR3 size: 13 residues. V lost 5 bases to trimming and J lost 6 bases, with 14 bases between them. In nucleotides, the CDR3 is TGTGCCAGCAGCCCAAAAAGACTGGGCGAGCAGTACTTC. Translating gives CASSPKRLGEQYF.

J is TRBJ1-2 and V is TRBV6-1; D gene ambiguous. V gave up 4 bases and J gave up 2 bases, with 14 bases separating them. The CDR3 is made up of 15 amino acids. CDR1 is MNHNS, CDR2 SASEGT, per germline. Here the CDR3 DNA reads TGTGCCAGCAGTGGGGAGGCCAGATCAAACTATGGCTACACCTTC. This codes for CASSGEARSNYGYTF.

The chain joins TRBV6-1 to TRBJ1-1; D is unclear. V lost 5 bases and J lost 7, with 8 bases in between. The CDR3 extends over 11 amino acids. The germline CDR1 and CDR2 sequences are MNHNS and SASEGT. Here the CDR3 reads CASSYGSEAFF. The CDR3 DNA reads as TGTGCCAGCAGTTACGGCAGTGAAGCTTTCTTT.

The chain couples TRBV19 to TRBJ2-2, with TRBD1 as a possible D gene (6 bases). The germline V gene has CDR1 LNHDA and CDR2 SQIVND (reference sequence). This CDR3 is built from 16 residues. V was shortened by 2 bases and J by 0 bases, with 10 bases between the two germline ends. The CDR3 nucleotides read TGTGCCAGTAGTATAAATTCAGGGGCGAACACCGGGGAGCTGTTTTTT. Its translation is CASSINSGANTGELFF.

This sequence joins TRBV7-8 and TRBJ1-2, with D hard to call. V shed 5 bases and J shed 7 bases, with 17 bases lying between them. The germline V gene encodes CDR1 SGHVS and CDR2 FQNEAQ. The CDR3 contains 14 residues. This CDR3 reads CASSRFLGLGGYTF. The CDR3 DNA reads as TGTGCCAGCAGCCGGTTTCTAGGGCTCGGTGGCTACACCTTC.

This clone occurred a few times. The chain couples TRBV7-9 to TRBJ2-3; 10 bases line up with TRBD2. The junction had 6 bases not matched to a gene; V was cut back by 5 bases and J by 4 bases. Germline lookup yields CDR1 SEHNR and CDR2 FQNEAQ (reference sequence). The CDR3 extends over 15 amino acids. Here the CDR3 reads CASSPSAGGADTQYF. CDR3 DNA: TGTGCCAGCAGCCCTTCAGCGGGGGGGGCAGATACGCAGTATTTT.

In its sample, this clone was seen a few times. The chain links TRBV4-1 to TRBJ1-1; 8 bases are a match to TRBD1. V gave up 3 bases and J gave up 1 base; unmatched junction bases: 4. Germline V gene lookup returns CDR1 MGHRA and CDR2 YSYEKL. This CDR3 has 15 amino acids. The CDR3: CASSHGGQGNTEAFF. Written as DNA, the CDR3 is TGCGCCAGCAGCCACGGAGGACAGGGGAACACTGAAGCTTTCTTT.

On this clone itself: A read error is possible here, since a much larger clone lies one base away. The rearrangement uses TRBV28 and TRBJ1-1, with TRBD1 as a possible D gene (6 bases). The CDR3 length is 15 residues. Germline CDR1 is MDHEN and CDR2 is SYDVKM. Trimming cost V 4 bases and J 4 bases, with 16 bases left between them. CDR3 residues: CASSSRTEWGTEAFF. The DNA of the CDR3 is TGTGCCAGCAGTTCCCGGACAGAGTGGGGCACTGAAGCTTTCTTT.

V gene TRBV6-1 combines with J gene TRBJ2-5; tentatively, D is TRBD1 (5 bases). The DNA end favors TRBJ2-7, so the J call may be wrong. Germline loops: CDR1 MNHNS, CDR2 SASEGT. This CDR3 region has 15 residues. The CDR3 DNA follows: TGTGCCAGCAGTGAAGGATGGGGCGGCTCCTACGAGCAGTACTTC. Protein product: CASSEGWGGSYEQYF.

The rearrangement uses TRBV7-2 and TRBJ2-6; no reliable D call. There are 17 residues in the CDR3. Looked up from germline, CDR1 is SGHTA and CDR2 is FQGNSA. Trimming left V 1 base short and J 0 bases short, with 10 bases between. CDR3 DNA sequence: TGTGCCAGCAGCTTAGAAGGCAGCTACTCTGGGGCCAACGTCCTGACTTTC. Protein product: CASSLEGSYSGANVLTF.

The chain combines TRBV6-1 with TRBJ2-7; perhaps TRBD1 as D (5 bases). The ends were cut back, 2 bases at V and 2 bases at J, with 10 bases in the middle. The CDR3 runs 14 residues. CDR1 and CDR2 from the germline V gene are MNHNS and SASEGT. CDR3 sequence (DNA): TGTGCCAGCAGTGAATTCGACAGTCCCTACGAGCAGTACTTC. Its protein product is CASSEFDSPYEQYF.

The chain has TRBV7-9 and TRBJ2-7; tentatively, D is TRBD1 (5 bases). The germline gives CDR1 SEHNR, CDR2 FQNEAQ (reference sequence). V was pared by 2 bases and J by 5 bases, with 7 bases between. The CDR3 runs to 12 residues. The chain's CDR3 is CASSLQGNEQYF. CDR3 in DNA: TGTGCCAGCAGCTTACAGGGAAACGAGCAGTACTTC. Looking up the rest from reference TRBV7-9 and TRBJ2-7 gives the full variable domain: DTGVSQNPRHKITKRGQNVTFRCDPISEHNRLYWYRQTLGQGPEFLTYFQNEAQLEKSRLLSDRFSAERPKGSFSTLEIQRTEQGDSAMYLCASSLQGNEQYFGPGTRLTVT.

This clone was recorded once. The V call is TRBV12-5, the J call TRBJ2-7; 9 bases map to TRBD1. Germline CDR1 is LGHNT and CDR2 is FRNRAP. Trimming removed 7 bases from V and 5 bases from J; junction bases left unmatched: 6. The CDR3 runs to 13 residues. The CDR3 DNA is TGTGCTAGTGCCCTAGGGACAGGGCACGAGCAGTACTTC. It encodes CASALGTGHEQYF.

The J gene is TRBJ2-7, the V gene TRBV6-1; TRBD1 aligns across 9 bases. Germline V CDR1 and CDR2: MNHNS, SASEGT. The V segment lost 7 bases and the J segment 5 bases; nucleotides outside the gene matches: 6. The length of the CDR3 is 13 residues. The CDR3 is CASTGTGLHEQYF. CDR3 in DNA: TGTGCCAGCACTGGGACAGGGCTCCACGAGCAGTACTTC.

The chain links TRBV11-2 to TRBJ2-3; D possibly corresponds to TRBD2 (5 bases). This CDR3 contains 15 residues. With 1 base removed from V and 2 bases from J, the gap between germline ends came to 10 bases. CDR1 and CDR2 (germline): SGHAT, FQNNGV. This CDR3 reads CASSLGSGYTDTQYF. CDR3 in DNA: TGTGCCAGCAGCTTAGGTTCGGGATACACAGATACGCAGTATTTT.

The CDR3 spells CAWSVQGTHHEQYF. The CDR3 region has the DNA TGTGCCTGGAGTGTACAGGGAACTCACCACGAGCAGTACTTC. This chain connects TRBV30 to TRBJ2-7; D possibly corresponds to TRBD1 (6 bases). V was clipped by 0 bases and J by 5 bases, with 14 bases between them. Per germline, CDR1 GTSNPN and CDR2 SVGIG (reference sequence). CDR3 size: 14 residues.

The chain carries TRBV27 and TRBJ2-3, with D tentatively TRBD2 (7 bases). Germline V gene sequence: CDR1 MNHEY, CDR2 SMNVEV (reference sequence). CDR3 length: 15 residues. V dropped 9 bases and J dropped 1 base, with 17 bases sitting between them. For the CDR3, the DNA is TGTGCCAGTCCTAGGGGGGGCCAGGGCACAGATACGCAGTATTTT. This encodes CASPRGGQGTDTQYF.

Points on this clone: Sequence at one end of the junction differs from germline and may be a read error. V usage is TRBV10-3 and J usage is TRBJ2-7, with D possibly TRBD1 on 5 matching bases. CDR1 is ENHRY and CDR2 is SYGVKD in the germline V gene. This CDR3 is 13 amino acids long. CDR3 DNA: TGTGCCATCAGTGAGTCGAGAAAAGCAGGGCCCCTTTTC. Translating it yields CAISESRKAGPLF.

Only one count was recorded for this clone. The chain employs TRBV28 and TRBJ1-6; D not certain. V lost 5 bases to trimming and J lost 7 bases, with 15 bases between them. Germline assignment: CDR1 MDHEN and CDR2 SYDVKM. The CDR3 covers 15 residues. CDR3 sequence reads: CASSPLTGSNSPLHF. In DNA form, the CDR3 reads TGTGCCAGCAGTCCTTTGACGGGGTCGAATTCACCCCTCCACTTT. Using reference TRBV28 and TRBJ1-6 for the parts outside the CDR3, the full variable domain is DVKVTQSSRYLVKRTGEKVFLECVQDMDHENMFWYRQDPGLGLRLIYFSYDVKMKEKGDIPEGYSVSREKKERFSLILESASTNQTSMYLCASSPLTGSNSPLHFGNGTRLTVT.

The chain carries TRBV19 and TRBJ2-2; 9 bases align to TRBD1. The ends lost 10 bases at V and 4 bases at J; junction bases unmatched: 16. The germline V gene has CDR1 LNHDA and CDR2 SQIVND (reference sequence). The CDR3 runs to 17 residues. CDR3 residues: CATSRGTGTGPTGELFF. CDR3 DNA sequence: TGTGCCACCAGTAGAGGAACCGGGACAGGGCCCACCGGGGAGCTGTTTTTT.

This clone turned up a few times. The chain couples TRBV7-9 to TRBJ2-1; TRBD2 might be the D (6 bases). The germline V gene encodes CDR1 SEHNR and CDR2 FQNEAQ (reference sequence). Trimming left V 6 bases short and J 0 bases short, with 9 bases between. There are 14 residues in the CDR3. CDR3 residues: CASSRESSYNEQFF. The CDR3 nucleotides read TGTGCCAGCAGTCGGGAGAGCTCCTACAATGAGCAGTTCTTC.

This clone ranks as medium-sized (0.01 to 0.1%). The chain employs TRBV6-1 and TRBJ2-1; D may be TRBD2 (5 bases). Trimming took 5 bases from V and 6 from J, leaving 11 bases between them. Germline-derived CDR1 and CDR2 are MNHNS and SASEGT. CDR3 length: 13 amino acids. The CDR3 coding sequence is TGTGCCAGCAGTCTATACCGGGGCAATGAGCAGTTCTTC. Translation gives CASSLYRGNEQFF.

The chain is built from TRBV6-1 and TRBJ1-1; D uncertain. Trimming left V 4 bases short and J 2 bases short, with 11 bases between. This CDR3 region has 14 residues. The germline gives CDR1 MNHNS, CDR2 SASEGT. The CDR3 sequence is CASSVGQINTEAFF. CDR3 in DNA: TGTGCCAGCAGTGTCGGGCAGATAAACACTGAAGCTTTCTTT.

This clone showed up just once. The gene calls are TRBV10-3 and TRBJ1-1; 7 bases align to TRBD1. Germline V CDR1 and CDR2: ENHRY, SYGVKD. Trimming removed 4 bases from V and 3 bases from J; junction bases left unmatched: 11. CDR3 size: 16 residues. This CDR3 is CAISVGFTGVHTEAFF. CDR3 coding DNA: TGTGCCATCAGTGTAGGTTTTACAGGGGTTCACACTGAAGCTTTCTTT.